This T cell receptor (beta chain) was obtained from a study of OX40 agonist ivuxolimab in advanced cancers. Assay used: immunoSEQ multiplex PCR; TCRdb lists only in-frame clones, some missing. The data show 21,000 or so clones, approximately 84% seen once. Trimming left V 4 bases short and J 2 bases short, with 16 bases between. The CDR3 consists of 15 residues. Per germline, CDR1 SGDLS and CDR2 YYNGEE. This rearrangement joins TRBV9 to TRBJ2-7, with D possibly called TRBD1 or TRBD2 (6 bases each). Sequenced material: CD4+ or CD8+ T cells sorted from blood, taken in a trial of the OX40 agonist ivuxolimab. The clonotype originates from an adult with an advanced solid tumor such as melanoma, head and neck, liver or kidney cancer. CDR3: CASSPLGGSPYEQYF. In DNA, the CDR3 is TGTGCCAGCAGCCCGCTAGGGGGGTCACCCTACGAGCAGTACTTC.